The 7 T cell receptor beta chains given below trace back to one sample, sequenced in a study of siplizumab effects on memory and regulatory T cells. Sequenced by immunoSEQ multiplex PCR; TCRdb stores in-frame clones only, minus some. The repertoire holds approximately 100,000 clones, with more than 85% as singletons. The source material was CD4+ T cells sorted from blood. The source of these receptors is a human donor in good health. Some clones in this sample may be carry-over from other donors' samples.

V usage is TRBV6-4 and J usage is TRBJ2-1, with 8 bases lining up with TRBD2. V gave up 5 bases and J gave up 5 bases; unmatched junction bases: 8. Germline lookup yields CDR1 MRHNA and CDR2 SNTAGT. There are 15 residues in the CDR3. The CDR3 is CASSPGTSGNNEQFF. The DNA of the CDR3 is TGTGCCAGCAGTCCCGGTACTAGCGGAAACAATGAGCAGTTCTTC.

The chain couples TRBV2 to TRBJ2-1; 11 bases fit TRBD2. After removal of 8 bases from V and 4 bases from J, the junction contained 1 base not matched to a gene. From germline, CDR1 is SNHLY and CDR2 FYNNEI. The CDR3 extends over 13 amino acids. This CDR3 is CASRLAGYNEQFF. The CDR3 nucleotides are TGTGCCAGCCGACTAGCGGGGTACAATGAGCAGTTCTTC.

The chain recombines TRBV7-3 with TRBJ2-1; 11 nucleotides line up with TRBD2. There are 16 residues in the CDR3. The V segment lost 5 bases and the J segment 7 bases; nucleotides outside the gene matches: 10. Germline CDR1 reads SGHTA; CDR2 reads FQGTGA. The CDR3 DNA is TGTGCCAGCAGCCCATCGACTAGCGGGAATATAAATGAGCAGTTCTTC. This gives the protein CASSPSTSGNINEQFF.

In its sample, this clone was seen once. The chain has TRBV9 and TRBJ2-6; TRBD1 matches 11 bases. In germline, CDR1 is SGDLS, CDR2 YYNGEE. The CDR3 extends over 17 amino acids. Trimming removed 2 bases from V and 3 bases from J; junction bases left unmatched: 4. CDR3 region: CASSVRDRGNGANVLTF. The CDR3, as DNA: TGTGCCAGCAGCGTCCGGGACAGGGGGAATGGGGCCAACGTCCTGACTTTC.

The J gene is TRBJ2-7, the V gene TRBV6-6; D may be TRBD2 (5 bases). Trimming removed 7 bases at V and 2 bases at J, with 12 bases between. Germline assignment: CDR1 MNHNY and CDR2 SVGAGI (reference sequence). The CDR3 loop spans 13 amino acids. CDR3 nucleotides: TGTGCCAGCACCAACCGGGGTACCTACGAGCAGTACTTC. Translating gives CASTNRGTYEQYF.

The chain carries TRBV11-3 and TRBJ1-5, with a tentative D call TRBD1 (6 bases). The germline V and J ends were trimmed by 5 bases and 3 bases, with 14 bases remaining between them. The CDR3 runs to 15 residues. Germline loops: CDR1 SGHNT, CDR2 YENEEA. The CDR3 loop reads CASSLTNRVNQPQHF. The CDR3 region has the DNA TGTGCCAGCAGCCTTACGAACAGGGTCAATCAGCCCCAGCATTTT. Based on the CDR3 plus reference TRBV11-3 and TRBJ1-5, the full variable domain is EAGVVQSPRYKIIEKKQPVAFWCNPISGHNTLYWYLQNLGQGPELLIRYENEEAVDDSQLPKDRFSAERLKGVDSTLKIQPAELGDSAVYLCASSLTNRVNQPQHFGDGTRLSIL.

V gene TRBV19 combines with J gene TRBJ2-7, with TRBD1 matching 9 bases. CDR1 is LNHDA, CDR2 SQIVND, per germline (reference sequence). The CDR3 runs to 14 residues. The ends lost 2 bases at V and 3 bases at J; junction bases unmatched: 2. The CDR3: CASSIWDRDYEQYF. CDR3 DNA sequence: TGTGCCAGTAGTATATGGGACAGGGACTACGAGCAGTACTTC.